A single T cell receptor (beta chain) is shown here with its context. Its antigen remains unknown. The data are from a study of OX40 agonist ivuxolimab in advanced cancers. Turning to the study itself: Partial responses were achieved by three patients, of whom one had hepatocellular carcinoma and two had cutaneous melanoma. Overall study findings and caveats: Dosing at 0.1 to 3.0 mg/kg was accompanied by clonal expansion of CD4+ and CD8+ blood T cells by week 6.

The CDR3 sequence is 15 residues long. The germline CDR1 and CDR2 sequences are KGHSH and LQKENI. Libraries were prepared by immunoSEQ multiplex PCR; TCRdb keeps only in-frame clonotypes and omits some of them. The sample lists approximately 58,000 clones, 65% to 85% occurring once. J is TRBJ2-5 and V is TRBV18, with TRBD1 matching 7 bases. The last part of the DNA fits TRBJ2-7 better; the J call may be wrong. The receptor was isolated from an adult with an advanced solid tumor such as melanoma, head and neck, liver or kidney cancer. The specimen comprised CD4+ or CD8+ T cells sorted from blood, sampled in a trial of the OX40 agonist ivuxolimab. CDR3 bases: TGTGCCAGCTCACCCACGACAGGGACAACCTACGAGCAGTACTTC. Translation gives CASSPTTGTTYEQYF.